Reported below is one TCR beta chain. In germline, CDR1 is MNHEY, CDR2 SMNVEV (reference sequence). The CDR3 covers 13 residues. Trimming took 5 bases from V and 1 from J, leaving 9 bases between them. In the authors' workflow: Counts of nucleated cells, estimated from reference gene primer amplification, were obtained. Profiled with immunoSEQ multiplex PCR; TCRdb holds only in-frame clones, not every one. V and J calls plus clone size are reproduced from that table; the DNA served to infer D and trimming. Found here are 150,000 to 200,000 clones, 70% to 85% of them singletons; the top ten hold roughly 14%. These data are taken from a study of blood T cell repertoires in COVID-19. Study-level background: COVID-19 samples from acute and convalescent phases originated in the United States, Italy and Spain. Sources were T cells, B-cell-depleted T cells, or PBMCs; the material itself was cDNA or gDNA.

The gene calls are TRBV27 and TRBJ2-7, with D uncertain. The sample was peripheral blood. The sequence derives from a man over 45 who had recovered from COVID-19. DNA for the CDR3: TGTGCCAGCAGTCCGCGAGTATCCTACGAGCAGTACTTC. Translation: CASSPRVSYEQYF.